One T cell receptor beta chain is described in this entry. This sample stems from a study of somatic mutations in cytotoxic T cells in rheumatoid arthritis. The V end was cut by 7 bases, the J end by 0 bases, with 13 bases between. The germline V gene encodes CDR1 SNHLY and CDR2 FYNNEI. The CDR3 has 15 amino acids. Libraries were prepared by immunoSEQ multiplex PCR; TCRdb keeps only in-frame clonotypes and omits some of them. In the table there are around 21,000 clones, about four fifths of which are singletons. The chain couples TRBV2 to TRBJ1-3; D ambiguous. The sample taken for sequencing was CD8+ T cells sorted from blood. The receptor was derived from an adult with rheumatoid arthritis. The CDR3 loop is CASKKGARSGNTIYF. CDR3 nucleotides: TGTGCCAGCAAGAAGGGTGCCCGCTCTGGAAACACCATATATTTT.